These 25 T cell receptor beta chains share one sample of origin, sequenced in a study of blood T cell repertoires in COVID-19. TCRdb keeps only in-frame clones here, not all; method: immunoSEQ multiplex PCR. The data contain about 220,000 clones, 75% to 90% of them seen just once; the ten biggest clones take up around 3.5%. The material sequenced was PBMCs or T cells enriched from blood (not recorded which). These receptors all stem from a woman aged 40 to 50 with acute COVID-19.

The chain joins TRBV6-4 to TRBJ2-1, with a tentative D call TRBD2 (6 bases). The germline gives CDR1 MRHNA, CDR2 SNTAGT. The CDR3 sequence is 13 residues long. Deletions cut 0 bases from V and 16 bases from J, with 16 bases between. CDR3 region: CASSDSQPGTRFF. In nucleotides, the CDR3 is TGTGCCAGCAGTGACTCGCAGCCCGGGACTCGTTTCTTC.

V gene TRBV7-8 combines with J gene TRBJ1-2; D uncertain. The CDR3 has 12 residues. The germline V gene encodes CDR1 SGHVS and CDR2 FQNEAQ. V lost 5 bases, J lost 13 bases, and 17 bases lay in between. The CDR3 nucleotides are TGTGCCAGCAGCCCCGACAATATCCCAGGCACCTTC. Residues: CASSPDNIPGTF.

This clone has a handful of counts. J is TRBJ1-5 and V is TRBV20-1; unclear D gene. The V gene's germline CDR1 is DFQATT and CDR2 SNEGSKA (reference sequence). The CDR3 loop spans 14 amino acids. V was pared by 3 bases and J by 3 bases, with 12 bases between. CDR3: CSASTGYFNQPQHF. CDR3 bases: TGCAGTGCTAGTACGGGGTACTTCAATCAGCCCCAGCATTTT.

The rearrangement uses TRBV5-1 and TRBJ2-3; TRBD2 matches at 7 bases. Trimming took 4 bases from V and 5 from J; bases not matched to a gene: 16. Germline V gene sequence: CDR1 SGHRS, CDR2 YFSETQ. The length of the CDR3 is 17 residues. CDR3 in amino acids: CASSRLGGQKPLDTQYF. DNA of the CDR3: TGCGCCAGCAGCCGTCTGGGAGGGCAGAAACCGTTAGATACGCAGTATTTT.

The gene calls are TRBV6-1 and TRBJ1-1; D possibly corresponds to TRBD1 (6 bases). V gave up 3 bases and J gave up 2 bases, with 7 bases separating them. There are 13 residues in the CDR3. CDR1 is MNHNS, CDR2 SASEGT, per germline. CDR3 residues: CASSDRGNTEAFF. CDR3 nucleotide sequence: TGTGCCAGCAGTGACAGGGGAAACACTGAAGCTTTCTTT.

V is TRBV5-6 and J is TRBJ1-4; D uncertain. The germline gives CDR1 SGHDT, CDR2 YYEEEE. V was cut by 1 base and J by 8 bases, with 12 bases left in between. The CDR3 sequence is 14 residues long. The CDR3 region has the DNA TGTGCCAGCAGCTTGAAACGATCCGGGGAAAAACTGTTTTTT. Translated: CASSLKRSGEKLFF.

The CDR3 DNA reads TGTGCCAGCAGCGTAGCAGGGCGCACAGATACGCAGTATTTT. It is translated as CASSVAGRTDTQYF. The chain joins TRBV9 to TRBJ2-3, with a weak D call TRBD1 (5 bases). CDR1 is SGDLS and CDR2 is YYNGEE in the germline V gene. The ends were cut back, 0 bases at V and 1 base at J, with 6 bases in the middle. The CDR3 runs to 14 residues.

The chain links TRBV5-8 to TRBJ2-1; 9 bases agree with TRBD2. Per the germline V gene, CDR1 is SGHTS and CDR2 is YDEGEE. The V and J ends lost 4 bases and 4 bases, in that order; junction bases with no gene match: 9. The CDR3 has 16 residues. CDR3 sequence: CASSVGSGGPYNEQFF. CDR3 DNA sequence: TGTGCCAGCAGCGTTGGCAGCGGGGGGCCTTACAATGAGCAGTTCTTC.

This clone was seen more than once but under ten times. CDR3 sequence (DNA): TGTGCCAGCGGCCAGGGGGTAATTCCCAATCAGCCCCAGCATTTT. Translating it yields CASGQGVIPNQPQHF. The rearrangement links TRBV6-2 or TRBV6-3 to TRBJ1-5; 7 nucleotides agree with TRBD1. Trimming took 8 bases from V and 3 from J; bases not matched to a gene: 10. The CDR3 contains 15 residues. CDR1 is MNHEY and CDR2 is SVGEGT in the germline V gene.

This clone showed up just a few times. Within the sample, other DNA sequences also encode this same CDR3. The rearrangement links TRBV7-3 to TRBJ1-1; D call uncertain. Germline-derived CDR1 and CDR2 are SGHTA and FQGTGA. The CDR3 length is 13 residues. Trimming took 0 bases from V and 1 from J, leaving 3 bases between them. The CDR3 loop is CASSLTANTEAFF. In nucleotides, the CDR3 is TGTGCCAGCAGCTTAACAGCGAACACTGAAGCTTTCTTT.

The chain employs TRBV7-9 and TRBJ2-1, with D perhaps matching TRBD1 (6 bases). The CDR3 has 15 amino acids. The germline V gene has CDR1 SEHNR and CDR2 FQNEAQ (reference sequence). V was cut by 3 bases and J by 3 bases, with 12 bases left in between. CDR3 bases: TGTGCCAGCAGCTTGGCAGGGGTGGTCTACAATGAGCAGTTCTTC. Amino acids: CASSLAGVVYNEQFF.

This chain connects TRBV7-2 to TRBJ1-1; a weak D match, TRBD1 (6 bases). Germline CDR1 SGHTA, CDR2 FQGNSA. The V and J ends lost 5 bases and 1 base respectively, with 11 bases between them. The CDR3 spans 14 residues. DNA for the CDR3: TGTGCCAGCAGCCAGGGGATGTGGAACACTGAAGCTTTCTTT. The encoded protein is CASSQGMWNTEAFF. The full variable domain, rest sourced from reference TRBV7-2 and TRBJ1-1, is GAGVSQSPSNKVTEKGKDVELRCDPISGHTALYWYRQSLGQGLEFLIYFQGNSAPDKSGLPSDRFSAERTGGSVSTLTIQRTQQEDSAVYLCASSQGMWNTEAFFGQGTRLTVV.

The chain has TRBV24-1 and TRBJ2-2, with unresolved D. The V gene's germline CDR1 is KGHDR and CDR2 SFDVKD. The V end lost 3 bases, the J end lost 2 bases, and 12 bases lay between the germline ends. The CDR3 covers 16 residues. The CDR3 sequence: CATSDSRISNTGELFF. The CDR3 DNA is TGTGCCACCAGTGATAGCCGGATTAGCAACACCGGGGAGCTGTTTTTT.

This sequence joins TRBV3-1 (or the pseudogene TRBV3-2) and TRBJ1-6; TRBD1 might be the D (5 bases). The CDR3 length is 14 residues. Trimming removed 6 bases from V and 9 bases from J, with 15 bases in between. Germline values: CDR1 LGHDT, CDR2 YNNKEL (reference sequence). Here the CDR3 reads CASSLNQGSSPLHF. Written as DNA, the CDR3 is TGTGCCAGCAGTCTTAATCAGGGAAGTTCACCCCTCCACTTT.

The chain couples TRBV25-1 to TRBJ1-2; TRBD1 agrees at 7 bases. The CDR3 totals 13 residues. V shed 5 bases, J shed 5 bases, and the junction held 5 bases outside the gene matches. The germline CDR1 and CDR2 sequences are MGHDK and SYGVNS. CDR3: CASSPDREYGYTF. CDR3 DNA: TGTGCCAGCAGTCCTGACAGGGAATATGGCTACACCTTC.

This chain connects TRBV4-1 to TRBJ1-2; 7 bases agree with TRBD1. Germline V gene sequence: CDR1 MGHRA, CDR2 YSYEKL. V trimming: 3 bases; J trimming: 5 bases; junction bases outside the gene matches: 9. The CDR3 covers 15 residues. The CDR3 DNA reads as TGCGCCAGCAGCCATGACGGACAGGAAACATATGGCTACACCTTC. It translates to CASSHDGQETYGYTF.

V is TRBV2 and J is TRBJ2-1; weak D call: TRBD1 (5 bases). Germline V lookup: CDR1 SNHLY, CDR2 FYNNEI. The CDR3 totals 15 residues. Trimming took off 6 bases at V and 3 bases at J, with 15 bases between the two ends. The CDR3 DNA reads TGTGCCAGCAGCGAAAGGGGTAGAGGCTACAATGAGCAGTTCTTC. Amino acid sequence: CASSERGRGYNEQFF. Using reference TRBV2 and TRBJ2-1 for the parts outside the CDR3, the full variable domain is EPEVTQTPSHQVTQMGQEVILRCVPISNHLYFYWYRQILGQKVEFLVSFYNNEISEKSEIFDDQFSVERPDGSNFTLKIRSTKLEDSAMYFCASSERGRGYNEQFFGPGTRLTVL.

This clone was detected only once. The chain links TRBV19 to TRBJ1-6; maybe TRBD1 (5 bases). The length of the CDR3 is 15 residues. Trimming removed 5 bases from V and 7 bases from J, with 15 bases in between. The germline CDR1 and CDR2 sequences are LNHDA and SQIVND (reference sequence). CDR3 amino acids: CASSRRARENSPLHF. Written as DNA, the CDR3 is TGTGCCAGTAGTCGGAGGGCCAGGGAAAATTCACCCCTCCACTTT. Full variable domain (remainder filled in from reference TRBV19 and TRBJ1-6): DGGITQSPKYLFRKEGQNVTLSCEQNLNHDAMYWYRQDPGQGLRLIYYSQIVNDFQKGDIAEGYSVSREKKESFPLTVTSAQKNPTAFYLCASSRRARENSPLHFGNGTRLTVT.

This chain joins TRBV7-8 and TRBJ2-4; 8 bases agree with TRBD2. Trimming took 2 bases from V and 0 from J; bases not matched to a gene: 12. Looked up from germline, CDR1 is SGHVS and CDR2 is FQNEAQ. The CDR3 totals 19 residues. The CDR3 nucleotides read TGTGCCAGCAGCTTATCGGCTAGCGGGCAACTATTAGCCAAAAACATTCAGTACTTC. This sequence encodes CASSLSASGQLLAKNIQYF.

This sequence joins TRBV13 and TRBJ1-2; D gene unclear. This CDR3 has 15 amino acids. Trimming pared 1 base from V and 0 bases from J, leaving 9 bases between. Germline-derived CDR1 and CDR2 are PRHDT and FYEKMQ (reference sequence). This chain's CDR3 is CASSLENRANYGYTF. CDR3 nucleotide sequence: TGTGCCAGCAGCTTAGAGAACAGAGCTAACTATGGCTACACCTTC.

The chain links TRBV2 to TRBJ2-7; 11 bases are a match to TRBD1. The CDR3 is made up of 17 amino acids. Germline V gene sequence: CDR1 SNHLY, CDR2 FYNNEI. After removal of 6 bases from V and 2 bases from J, the junction contained 12 bases not matched to a gene. The CDR3 protein is CASRSAFGTGGTYEQYF. The CDR3 coding sequence is TGTGCCAGCAGGTCCGCGTTTGGGACAGGGGGAACCTACGAGCAGTACTTC.

This chain links TRBV7-2 with TRBJ1-2; a weak D match, TRBD1 (6 bases). This CDR3 spans 14 amino acids. The V and J ends lost 4 bases and 5 bases respectively, with 14 bases between them. The V gene's germline CDR1 is SGHTA and CDR2 FQGNSA. The CDR3 DNA is TGTGCCAGCAGCTACGGACAGTTAACTTATGGCTACACCTTC. Protein sequence: CASSYGQLTYGYTF.

The V call is TRBV7-9, the J call TRBJ2-1; 9 bases agree with TRBD1. The germline CDR1 and CDR2 sequences are SEHNR and FQNEAQ (reference sequence). V trimming: 5 bases; J trimming: 8 bases; junction bases outside the gene matches: 19. This CDR3 has 18 amino acids. The CDR3 loop is CASSPGPRDRAARDEQFF. CDR3 nucleotides: TGTGCCAGCAGCCCGGGACCGAGGGACAGGGCGGCCCGGGATGAGCAGTTCTTC.

Worth noting for this clone: Because the CDR3's place on the DNA is in doubt, the DNA is left out and the CDR3 is given as listed by TCRdb. The V call is TRBV21-1, the J call TRBJ1-5; TRBD1 reflects the table's D call only, with no check against the DNA. TRBV21-1 is a known pseudogene. The CDR3 contains 18 residues when both ends are counted. The CDR3 is CASSIRDRVGSGNQPQHF.

This clone was detected only a few times. This sequence joins TRBV6-5 and TRBJ2-1; 10 positions match TRBD2. After removal of 2 bases from V and 7 bases from J, the junction contained 8 bases not matched to a gene. This CDR3 comprises 16 residues. CDR1 and CDR2 from the germline V gene are MNHEY and SVGAGI. In DNA form, the CDR3 reads TGTGCCAGCAGTTACCGAGGACTAGCGGTACCTAATGAGCAGTTCTTC. Translating it yields CASSYRGLAVPNEQFF.